This T cell receptor (beta chain) was found in a study of T cell responses to AZD1222 COVID-19 vaccine. Data came from immunoSEQ multiplex PCR; TCRdb stores just in-frame clones and leaves some out. The data contain about 110,000 clones, roughly 90% of them seen just once; the ten biggest clones take up approximately 5%. In this sample, this clone turned up once. This sequence was found in an adult in good health. This specimen was peripheral blood, taken on day 0 of AZD1222 vaccination.

In DNA, the CDR3 is TGTGCCAGCAGCTTTTCGGATGGCACTGAAGCTTTCTTT. It encodes CASSFSDGTEAFF. This chain links TRBV5-8 with TRBJ1-1; D is uncertain. The V and J ends lost 2 bases and 4 bases respectively, with 9 bases between them. This CDR3 has 13 amino acids. Germline CDR1 and CDR2: SGHTS and YDEGEE.